One sample yielded the 6 T cell receptor beta chains listed below, sequenced in a study of T-cell reconstitution after alpha-beta-depleted transplantation in children. During its preparation, the TCRbeta library received unique molecular identifiers. Each CDR3 protein is one row after TCRdb ran MiXCR on the PCR reads. This sample has about 500,000 distinct CDR3 sequences; 9.5% to 12% occur once, and the top ten carry 12% to 15%. Material: PBMCs, mostly from graft donor cells, obtained 180 days after TCRalphabeta/CD19-depleted stem cell transplant. The receptor source for this set is a female patient aged 2-9 years who had a stem cell transplant for aplastic anemia, so the T cells may come from the graft donor.

V is TRBV7-9 and J is TRBJ1-1; 9 positions match TRBD1. CDR3 length equals 17 residues. V was clipped by 2 bases and J by 4 bases; unmatched bases: 11. Germline CDR1 and CDR2: SEHNR and FQNEAQ (reference sequence). CDR3 loop: CASSLIGDRVVRTEAFF. CDR3 DNA sequence: TGTGCCAGCAGCTTAATCGGGGACAGGGTAGTCCGCACTGAAGCTTTCTTT. Together with reference TRBV7-9 and TRBJ1-1, the CDR3 gives the full variable domain: DTGVSQNPRHKITKRGQNVTFRCDPISEHNRLYWYRQTLGQGPEFLTYFQNEAQLEKSRLLSDRFSAERPKGSFSTLEIQRTEQGDSAMYLCASSLIGDRVVRTEAFFGQGTRLTVV.

This clonotype has more than one count but fewer than ten. This rearrangement joins TRBV20-1 to TRBJ1-1; D ambiguous. Germline values: CDR1 DFQATT, CDR2 SNEGSKA (reference sequence). V was pared by 5 bases and J by 0 bases, with 7 bases between. This CDR3 comprises 12 residues. This CDR3 is CSASTVNTEAFF. The CDR3 DNA is TGCAGTGCTTCCACGGTGAACACTGAAGCTTTCTTT.

The chain employs TRBV5-1 and TRBJ1-1; D ambiguous. Per the germline V gene, CDR1 is SGHRS and CDR2 is YFSETQ. The V end lost 1 base, the J end lost 6 bases, and 13 bases lay between the germline ends. The CDR3 contains 14 residues. CDR3 in amino acids: CASSLPRQESEAFF. The CDR3 DNA reads TGCGCCAGCAGCTTGCCGAGGCAGGAGTCTGAAGCTTTCTTT.

In this sample, this clonotype turned up many times. The rearrangement uses TRBV15 and TRBJ1-5; a weak D match, TRBD1 (5 bases). Trimming shortened V by 1 base and J by 4 bases, and 11 bases separated the two germline ends. The CDR3 contains 15 residues. In germline, CDR1 is LNHNV, CDR2 YYDKDF (reference sequence). The CDR3 here is CATSRGSDRNQPQHF. CDR3 coding DNA: TGTGCCACCAGCAGAGGATCAGACAGAAATCAGCCCCAGCATTTT.

At least ten counts were recorded for this clonotype. The gene calls are TRBV29-1 and TRBJ2-5; D gene ambiguous. CDR1 and CDR2 (germline): SQVTM, ANQGSEA. This CDR3 has 9 residues. Written as DNA, the CDR3 is TGCAGTATCCAAGAGACCCAGTACTTC. Protein product: CSIQETQYF.

The chain carries TRBV7-2 and TRBJ1-6; a possible D gene is TRBD1 (6 bases). Trimming shortened V by 3 bases and J by 6 bases, and 12 bases separated the two germline ends. In germline, CDR1 is SGHTA, CDR2 FQGNSA. This CDR3 contains 15 residues. The CDR3 DNA sequence: TGTGCCAGCAGCTTTACAGGGTTGGGTAATTCACCCCTCCACTTT. Protein sequence: CASSFTGLGNSPLHF.